This T cell receptor beta chain was recovered during a study of blood T cells in healthy people across ages. As regards this clonotype: The target antigen is unknown.

The authors ran a second PCR of about 7 to 11 cycles using a sample-barcoded 5' primer and a J-beta primer mix. In TCRdb, the 5' RACE reads were re-called with MiXCR into one record per CDR3 protein. This table has under 1,000,000 distinct CDR3 sequences, 46% appearing once. Findings and caveats of the study: Diversity was higher, and naive CD4+ cells more numerous, in long-lived donors than in aged donors.

The sample was blood. The clonotype comes from an elderly man in good health.

This chain's CDR3 is CASSLGGGGRSYEQYF. DNA for the CDR3: TGTGCCAGCAGCCTCGGGGGGGGCGGCCGCTCCTACGAGCAGTACTTC. The genes are TRBV9 and TRBJ2-7; 8 bases fit TRBD2. Germline assignment: CDR1 SGDLS and CDR2 YYNGEE. The J segment lost 0 bases and the V segment lost 4 bases, leaving 9 bases of the junction unmatched. The CDR3 is 16 residues long.